Presented here are 4 T cell receptor beta chains from one specimen sequenced in a study of T cells in Graves' hyperthyroidism and ophthalmopathy. Template material for amplifying TCR beta CDR3 regions consisted of RNA transcripts. The primer set for the first-round RT-PCR of the TCR CDR3 was HTBI. TCRdb used MiXCR to reprocess the multiplex PCR reads, holding one entry per CDR3 protein. The data show more than 350,000 distinct CDR3 sequences, with around 15% seen just once and approximately 19% held by the top ten. Sequencing used blood. All receptors derive from an older woman with Graves' ophthalmopathy.

Many counts were recorded for this clonotype. The chain uses TRBV7-3 and TRBJ2-2; 13 nucleotides line up with TRBD2. The CDR3 extends over 17 amino acids. After removal of 5 bases from V and 4 bases from J, the junction contained 7 bases not matched to a gene. The germline V gene encodes CDR1 SGHTA and CDR2 FQGTGA. The CDR3 reads CASSQTTSGRRTGELFF. CDR3 nucleotides: TGTGCCAGCAGCCAGACGACTAGCGGGAGGCGCACCGGGGAGCTGTTTTTT.

This clonotype has a count of ten or more. The chain links TRBV2 to TRBJ1-1; no clear D. The CDR3 length is 14 residues. V shed 6 bases and J shed 0 bases, with 11 bases lying between them. Looked up from germline, CDR1 is SNHLY and CDR2 is FYNNEI. CDR3 DNA sequence: TGTGCCAGCAGACAGAGCCTAATGAACACTGAAGCTTTCTTT. This translates into CASRQSLMNTEAFF.

The chain carries TRBV24-1 and TRBJ2-5; D possibly corresponds to TRBD2 (5 bases). The CDR3 is 14 amino acids. Trimming took off 4 bases at V and 3 bases at J, with 11 bases between the two ends. CDR1 is KGHDR, CDR2 SFDVKD, per germline. This CDR3 is CATSDTVGEETQYF. CDR3 DNA sequence: TGTGCCACCAGTGACACCGTCGGGGAAGAGACCCAGTACTTC.

This clonotype was picked up many times. The chain joins TRBV7-9 to TRBJ1-4; 7 bases are a match to TRBD1. The J segment lost 2 bases and the V segment lost 7 bases, leaving 1 base of the junction unmatched. Germline-derived CDR1 and CDR2 are SEHNR and FQNEAQ (reference sequence). CDR3 length: 13 residues. The CDR3 DNA sequence: TGTGCCAGCAAGGGACAGACTAATGAAAAACTGTTTTTT. It is translated as CASKGQTNEKLFF.